The entry below gives a single TCR beta chain sequence along with its context. This clone's antigen is unknown. No base qualities exist here, and no much larger clone lies one base off it. Its CDR3 holds 15 amino acids, cysteine through phenylalanine. Only CDR3 DNA remains: 45 bases, in frame from the first base. V was cut back by 4 bases and J by 0 bases, leaving a gap of 10 bases between them. Via the germline V gene, CDR1 is SGDLS and CDR2 YYNGEE. RNA was extracted using the RNeasy kit, and about 0.45 to 1 ug of the RNA was reverse transcribed with random hexamers. TCR beta CDR3 regions were amplified with the immunoSEQ multiplex PCR assay covering 54 Vbeta and 13 Jbeta segments. PCR amplification bias was corrected using a synthetic template baseline for primer optimization and computational correction. Under the source paper's analysis protocol: Only productive sequences were kept, with reads annotated to V, D and J genes according to IMGT and analyzed in immunoSEQ Analyzer. Clonality was computed as one minus Shannon entropy normalized by log2 of the number of productive unique sequences. For each patient and control, public and private clones were evaluated within the 100 most prevalent clones. A clone was defined as Susac-specific if it was absent from the healthy and MS cohorts, from around 960 published viral clones and from other ImmuneACCESS disease sequences. The raw public data were reprocessed by TCRdb itself: fastp quality trimming at Q25, MiXCR clonotype calling, in-frame beta chains only. Each CDR3 protein gets just one entry, which takes the most common genes and DNA from the rows behind it. The V and J calls and clone size are TCRdb's, not the authors'. The sample table holds hundreds of thousands of distinct CDR3 sequences, of which around 85% were seen once. The ten most abundant clones make up more than 0.09% of the sample.

The entry originates in a study of CD8 T cells in Susac syndrome (dated by TCRdb to the late 2010s). With respect to the entire study: The study used repertoire sequencing to test whether antigen drove CD8+ T cell activation and differentiation in Susac syndrome. Clonality of the CD8+ T cell repertoire was compared between roughly twelve healthy donors, approximately 14 Susac syndrome patients and about 15 multiple sclerosis patients. On the study overall, not on this receptor specifically: The number of individuals in the TCR sequencing and HLA analysis was acknowledged as relatively small.

Peripheral blood CD8+ and CD4+ T cells from healthy donors, Susac syndrome patients and multiple sclerosis patients were profiled by high-throughput TCR beta sequencing. Treatment-naive patients with stable or active relapsing-remitting disease fulfilling revised McDonald criteria were used as multiple sclerosis controls. Bulk CD8+ and CD4+ T cells were purified magnetically by negative isolation, whereas CD8+ TEMRA cells were enriched by FACS. Blood was collected in EDTA tubes and processed within 24 hours, with PBMCs isolated through density gradient centrifugation. PBMCs intended for TCR sequencing were cryopreserved in liquid nitrogen and were subsequently thawed in a 37 degrees C water bath. The sorted or isolated CD4+, CD8+ and CD8+ TEMRA cells had a purity of 90% or higher.

Sequencing used CD8+ T cells from PBMCs. This sequence was found in a human donor with multiple sclerosis. The V and J genes are TRBV9 and TRBJ2-2; a tentative D call is TRBD1 (6 bases match). The CDR3 corresponds to CASSITGTNTGELFF. The nucleotides read TGTGCCAGCAGCATCACAGGGACGAACACCGGGGAGCTGTTTTTT.